The subject of this entry is one T cell receptor beta chain. The data are from a study of T cell changes during pregnancy in multiple sclerosis. Per the germline V gene, CDR1 is SQVTM and CDR2 is ANQGSEA. This CDR3 has 15 residues. V lost 0 bases to trimming and J lost 0 bases; unmatched junction nucleotides: 3. The method was immunoSEQ multiplex PCR; TCRdb's version includes in-frame clones alone and lacks a portion of them. The table includes fewer than 20,000 clones, about nine tenths detected once. The TCR comes from a female donor in good health, enrolled as a control in a pregnancy study. The J gene is TRBJ2-7, the V gene TRBV29-1, with 9 bases fitting TRBD1. Source: CD8+ T cells from peripheral blood mononuclear cells, taken in the third trimester of pregnancy. As DNA, the CDR3 is TGCAGCGTTGAAGAAAAGACAGGGGGCTCCTACGAGCAGTACTTC. Encoded protein: CSVEEKTGGSYEQYF.